The sequence of this T cell receptor (beta chain) was determined in a study of blood T cells in healthy people across ages. The study's findings and limits: Across samples, TCR beta diversity tracked strongly with naive T cell percentage. TCR beta diversity per million T cells fell roughly linearly with age.

Next came a second PCR, run for about 6 to 11 cycles, which used a sample-barcoded 5' primer along with a J-beta primer mix. Every single cDNA molecule received a tag from a template-switch adaptor with 12 random nucleotides. Per sample, CDR3-containing paired-end reads numbered at least 2.5 million. MiXCR, run by TCRdb on the 5' RACE reads, gives a single entry per CDR3 protein. Of hundreds of thousands of distinct CDR3 sequences listed, 25% to 30% are singletons. A remark on this clonotype: Its antigen remains unidentified.

CDR1 LGHDT and CDR2 YNNKEL come from the germline V gene (reference sequence). The ends lost 4 bases at V and 2 bases at J; junction bases unmatched: 8. This CDR3 is 16 amino acids long. The sequencing sample was made of blood. This TCR was recovered from a woman older than 75 in good health. J is TRBJ1-5 and V is TRBV3-1, with 7 bases that match TRBD1. The CDR3 is CASSPSTGVGNQPQHF. In DNA form, the CDR3 reads TGTGCCAGCAGCCCATCTACAGGGGTGGGCAATCAGCCCCAGCATTTT.